This passage covers 29 T cell receptor beta chains from one sample sequenced in a study of T cells in Graves' hyperthyroidism and ophthalmopathy. Amplification yielded TCR beta CDR3 regions, with RNA transcripts as the source. When the TCR CDR3 underwent first-round RT-PCR, the HTBI primer set was used. A single record per CDR3 protein comes from TCRdb applying MiXCR to the multiplex PCR reads. The sample gives some 600,000 distinct CDR3 sequences, approximately 14% of which show up once; around 5.4% is in the top ten. Sequenced: blood. These receptors all stem from a woman younger than 45 with Graves' hyperthyroidism that later progressed to Graves' ophthalmopathy.

This clonotype came up many times. The chain employs TRBV5-1 and TRBJ2-7; 9 positions agree with TRBD1. The CDR3 has 15 amino acids. With V trimmed by 4 bases and J by 1 base, 6 bases remained unmatched. Germline lookup yields CDR1 SGHRS and CDR2 YFSETQ. CDR3 sequence reads: CASSTGQGGSYEQYF. CDR3 coding DNA: TGCGCCAGCAGCACGGGACAGGGAGGATCCTACGAGCAGTACTTC.

This clonotype was seen ten or more times. V and J are TRBV2 and TRBJ1-1; 7 bases match TRBD1. This CDR3 has 13 amino acids. Germline CDR1 reads SNHLY; CDR2 reads FYNNEI. V dropped 9 bases and J dropped 1; count of bases not matched to a gene: 5. The CDR3: CASPRTGNTEAFF. CDR3 DNA: TGTGCCAGTCCAAGGACAGGGAACACTGAAGCTTTCTTT. The full variable domain, its missing parts supplied by reference TRBV2 and TRBJ1-1, is EPEVTQTPSHQVTQMGQEVILRCVPISNHLYFYWYRQILGQKVEFLVSFYNNEISEKSEIFDDQFSVERPDGSNFTLKIRSTKLEDSAMYFCASPRTGNTEAFFGQGTRLTVV.

Many counts were recorded for this clonotype. This chain joins TRBV3-1 and TRBJ2-2, with a possible D match to TRBD2 (6 bases). With 1 base removed from V and 1 base from J, the gap between germline ends came to 10 bases. CDR1 and CDR2 (germline): LGHDT, YNNKEL (reference sequence). The CDR3 extends over 16 amino acids. CDR3 residues: CASSQGHGRNTGELFF. The DNA of the CDR3 is TGTGCCAGCAGCCAAGGGCACGGGAGGAACACCGGGGAGCTGTTTTTT.

This chain links TRBV6-2 or TRBV6-3 with TRBJ1-5; possibly TRBD1 for D (6 bases). Germline loops: CDR1 MNHEY, CDR2 SVGEGT. Between the trimmed V and J ends, which lost 6 bases and 3 bases, there was a span of 15 bases. This CDR3 comprises 15 residues. DNA for the CDR3: TGTGCCAGCAGCCCCCTCCAGGGGCACAATCAGCCCCAGCATTTT. This codes for CASSPLQGHNQPQHF.

This chain connects TRBV10-3 to TRBJ1-2; D perhaps matches TRBD1 (5 bases). V dropped 7 bases and J dropped 4 bases, with 19 bases sitting between them. Germline V lookup: CDR1 ENHRY, CDR2 SYGVKD. CDR3 length: 15 amino acids. In DNA, the CDR3 is TGTGCCATCACTCAAGGAGAGGGGCGCGTCTATGGCTACACCTTC. This sequence encodes CAITQGEGRVYGYTF.

This clonotype was recorded many times. The genes are TRBV5-1 and TRBJ2-1; D unresolved. Germline V gene lookup returns CDR1 SGHRS and CDR2 YFSETQ. The CDR3 runs 15 residues. The V and J ends lost 0 bases and 13 bases respectively, with 20 bases between them. CDR3 nucleotide sequence: TGCGCCAGCAGCTTGGGCACCGAGGCAGCCTTAGTACAGTTCTTC. It yields the protein CASSLGTEAALVQFF.

This clonotype was seen a handful of times. V is TRBV4-1 and J is TRBJ2-3, with D perhaps matching TRBD1 (6 bases). The CDR3 covers 17 residues. Trimming took 4 bases from V and 2 from J, leaving 19 bases between them. The germline gives CDR1 MGHRA, CDR2 YSYEKL. CDR3 amino acids: CASSLGAGDSFTDTQYF. The CDR3, as DNA: TGCGCCAGCAGCCTTGGGGCAGGGGATTCCTTCACAGATACGCAGTATTTT.

The J gene is TRBJ2-7, the V gene TRBV2; D is perhaps TRBD1 (6 bases). V lost 5 bases and J 3 bases, leaving 14 bases between the germline ends. There are 14 residues in the CDR3. CDR1 and CDR2 (germline): SNHLY, FYNNEI. The CDR3 region has the DNA TGTGCCAGCAGTAGCTTGGACAGAAACTACGAGCAGTACTTC. Translated: CASSSLDRNYEQYF.

This clonotype was seen just once. This chain connects TRBV30 to TRBJ1-5, with 7 bases aligning to TRBD1. The length of the CDR3 is 17 residues. Germline values: CDR1 GTSNPN, CDR2 SVGIG (reference sequence). With V trimmed by 5 bases and J by 0 bases, 13 bases remained unmatched. In DNA form, the CDR3 reads TGTGCCTGGGGCCGGGACAGTATACCTTATAGCAATCAGCCCCAGCATTTT. Protein product: CAWGRDSIPYSNQPQHF. Based on the CDR3 plus reference TRBV30 and TRBJ1-5, the full variable domain is SQTIHQWPATLVQPVGSPLSLECTVEGTSNPNLYWYRQAAGRGLQLLFYSVGIGQISSEVPQNLSASRPQDRQFILSSKKLLLSDSGFYLCAWGRDSIPYSNQPQHFGDGTRLSIL.

This clonotype was detected a few times. The V and J genes are TRBV30 and TRBJ2-2, with TRBD1 matching 8 bases. From germline, CDR1 is GTSNPN and CDR2 SVGIG (reference sequence). With 2 bases clipped from V and 5 bases from J, the junction kept 7 bases outside the gene matches. The CDR3 extends over 15 amino acids. The CDR3 DNA reads as TGTGCCTGGAGTATCCAGGGGGCGGGGACCGGGGAGCTGTTTTTT. Translation: CAWSIQGAGTGELFF. The variable domain in full, completed from reference TRBV30 and TRBJ2-2, reads SQTIHQWPATLVQPVGSPLSLECTVEGTSNPNLYWYRQAAGRGLQLLFYSVGIGQISSEVPQNLSASRPQDRQFILSSKKLLLSDSGFYLCAWSIQGAGTGELFFGEGSRLTVL.

This clonotype was counted at least ten times. The chain links TRBV6-1 to TRBJ1-2; 7 bases are shared with TRBD1. In germline, CDR1 is MNHNS, CDR2 SASEGT. With V trimmed by 5 bases and J by 3 bases, 15 bases remained unmatched. This CDR3 has 17 residues. The chain's CDR3 is CASSPSRTGARDYGYTF. The CDR3 bases are TGTGCCAGCAGTCCTAGCCGCACAGGGGCGCGTGACTATGGCTACACCTTC.

In this sample, this clonotype turned up many times. The V gene is TRBV15, the J gene TRBJ1-6; TRBD1 aligns across 7 bases. The V segment lost 8 bases and the J segment 9 bases; nucleotides outside the gene matches: 7. The CDR3 loop spans 13 amino acids. The germline V gene has CDR1 LNHNV and CDR2 YYDKDF (reference sequence). Written as DNA, the CDR3 is TGTGCCACCTCGACAGGGCGTGGTTCACCCCTCCACTTT. Its protein product is CATSTGRGSPLHF.

This clonotype was seen ten or more times. In nucleotides, the CDR3 is TGTGCCAGTTCCATAACCGGGACGAGGACCGGGGAGCTGTTTTTT. The encoded protein is CASSITGTRTGELFF. The chain uses TRBV19 and TRBJ2-2; either TRBD1 or TRBD2 may supply D (5 bases each). V was pared by 8 bases and J by 5 bases, with 18 bases between. The CDR3 totals 15 residues. The V gene's germline CDR1 is LNHDA and CDR2 SQIVND (reference sequence).

This clonotype was observed many times. The gene calls are TRBV2 and TRBJ1-4; possibly TRBD1 for D (5 bases). The CDR3 covers 18 residues. Trimming removed 3 bases at V and 0 bases at J, with 17 bases between. Germline V gives CDR1 SNHLY, CDR2 FYNNEI. DNA of the CDR3: TGTGCCAGCAGTGAGGGACCCCGGGTTGGCACAACTAATGAAAAACTGTTTTTT. This encodes CASSEGPRVGTTNEKLFF.

This clonotype occurred many times. The chain couples TRBV7-8 to TRBJ2-3, with TRBD2 as a possible D gene (6 bases). The V gene lost 1 base and the J gene lost 6 bases, with 8 bases spanning the gap. CDR3 length: 13 residues. CDR1 is SGHVS, CDR2 FQNEAQ, per germline. The CDR3 loop reads CASSLGRADTQYF. CDR3 sequence (DNA): TGTGCCAGCAGCTTAGGGAGGGCCGATACGCAGTATTTT. The full variable domain, completed using reference TRBV7-8 and TRBJ2-3, is GAGVSQSPRYKVAKRGQDVALRCDPISGHVSLFWYQQALGQGPEFLTYFQNEAQLDKSGLPSDRFFAERPEGSVSTLKIQRTQQEDSAVYLCASSLGRADTQYFGPGTRLTVL.

This clonotype was detected only once. The CDR3 bases are TGTGCCTTGACCCGGGACAGGCTGACCTACGAGCAGTACTTC. Residues: CALTRDRLTYEQYF. The chain uses TRBV30 and TRBJ2-7; 8 positions match TRBD1. This CDR3 is built from 14 residues. Trimming took 7 bases from V and 2 from J; bases not matched to a gene: 10. Germline lookup yields CDR1 GTSNPN and CDR2 SVGIG (reference sequence).

Comment on this clonotype: One base away lies a much larger clone, so this may be a sequencing read error. The V call is TRBV4-2, the J call TRBJ2-5; possibly TRBD2 for D (6 bases). Germline V gene sequence: CDR1 LGHNA, CDR2 YNFKEQ. The CDR3 runs 15 residues. The CDR3 DNA reads TGTGCCAGCAGCCAGGGCGGAGGGGACCAAGAGACCCACTACTTC. Translating it yields CASSQGGGDQETHYF.

This clonotype was seen only a few times. This clone may be a read error of a much larger clone one base away. The chain combines TRBV9 with TRBJ1-1, with D unclear. The V and J ends lost 3 bases and 1 base respectively, with 4 bases between them. CDR3 length: 12 amino acids. The germline gives CDR1 SGDLS, CDR2 YYNGEE. The CDR3 loop reads CASSDENTEAFF. DNA for the CDR3: TGTGCCAGCAGCGATGAGAACACTGAAGCTTTCTTT.

This clonotype has a handful of counts. V gene TRBV19 combines with J gene TRBJ1-2; D gene ambiguous. Per the germline V gene, CDR1 is LNHDA and CDR2 is SQIVND (reference sequence). The CDR3 is 16 residues long. V dropped 1 base and J dropped 0 bases, with 12 bases sitting between them. The CDR3: CASSIVTGKSNYGYTF. In DNA, the CDR3 is TGTGCCAGTAGTATAGTGACCGGAAAGTCTAACTATGGCTACACCTTC.

This rearrangement joins TRBV7-9 to TRBJ1-2; tentative D call: TRBD1 (6 bases). V was shortened by 6 bases and J by 1 base, with 15 bases between the two germline ends. The CDR3 is 15 residues long. Germline V gene sequence: CDR1 SEHNR, CDR2 FQNEAQ (reference sequence). The CDR3 DNA sequence: TGTGCCAGCAGAGCCTACAGGGACTTTAACTATGGCTACACCTTC. This sequence encodes CASRAYRDFNYGYTF. Supplemented by reference TRBV7-9 and TRBJ1-2, the full variable domain reads DTGVSQNPRHKITKRGQNVTFRCDPISEHNRLYWYRQTLGQGPEFLTYFQNEAQLEKSRLLSDRFSAERPKGSFSTLEIQRTEQGDSAMYLCASRAYRDFNYGYTFGSGTRLTVV.

On this clonotype itself: Relative to the germline gene, one junction end is altered; a read error may explain this. The chain has TRBV3-1 and TRBJ1-3, with no clear D. The CDR3 totals 13 residues. Germline loops: CDR1 LGHDT, CDR2 YNNKEL (reference sequence). The CDR3 DNA follows: TGTGCCAGCAGCCCCTCTTCTGGAACCACCATATATTTT. Translation gives CASSPSSGTTIYF.

This clonotype has ten or more counts. The chain employs TRBV2 and TRBJ2-6, with a weak D call TRBD1 (6 bases). Looked up from germline, CDR1 is SNHLY and CDR2 is FYNNEI. This CDR3 comprises 17 residues. The V and J ends lost 6 bases and 0 bases respectively, with 15 bases between them. CDR3 protein: CASSLDSALSGANVLTF. CDR3 DNA: TGTGCCAGCAGCCTGGACAGCGCGCTCTCTGGGGCCAACGTCCTGACTTTC.

This clonotype was found a few times. V is TRBV5-8 and J is TRBJ2-6, with 12 bases aligning to TRBD1. CDR3 length: 16 amino acids. V was clipped by 7 bases and J by 2 bases; unmatched bases: 4. CDR1 and CDR2 (germline): SGHTS, YDEGEE. The CDR3 sequence: CASGDRGLAGANVLTF. CDR3 sequence (DNA): TGTGCCAGCGGGGACAGGGGGCTGGCTGGGGCCAACGTCCTGACTTTC.

The rearrangement links TRBV6-1 to TRBJ1-1, with D tentatively TRBD1 (5 bases). The CDR3 sequence is 15 residues long. CDR1 and CDR2 from the germline V gene are MNHNS and SASEGT. V was clipped by 7 bases and J by 1 base, with 16 bases between them. The DNA for the CDR3 is TGTGCCAGCACCCTCGGTGGGGACCGGAACACTGAAGCTTTCTTT. This encodes CASTLGGDRNTEAFF.

The sample holds many counts of this clonotype. The rearrangement uses TRBV10-2 and TRBJ2-6; D remains ambiguous. This CDR3 comprises 13 residues. V was cut by 6 bases and J by 2 bases, with 5 bases left in between. Germline values: CDR1 WSHSY, CDR2 SAAADI. Here the CDR3 reads CASRSAGANVLTF. The CDR3, as DNA: TGCGCCAGCAGATCCGCTGGGGCCAACGTCCTGACTTTC.

This rearrangement joins TRBV19 to TRBJ1-4; TRBD1 agrees at 11 bases. Germline CDR1 is LNHDA and CDR2 is SQIVND (reference sequence). The V and J ends lost 2 bases and 7 bases, in that order; junction bases with no gene match: 3. There are 15 residues in the CDR3. CDR3 in DNA: TGTGCCAGTAGTATATTGGGACAGGGGGGTGAAAAACTGTTTTTT. Translating gives CASSILGQGGEKLFF.

The chain carries TRBV10-3 and TRBJ2-1; D not certain. Trimming stripped 4 bases from V and 8 bases from J, with 6 bases between. There are 11 residues in the CDR3. Germline V gives CDR1 ENHRY, CDR2 SYGVKD. This chain's CDR3 is CAISVADEQFF. The DNA for the CDR3 is TGTGCCATCAGTGTCGCGGATGAGCAGTTCTTC.

This clonotype was recorded many times. This CDR3 reads CASSLTGPSGELFF. DNA of the CDR3: TGTGCCAGCAGTTTGACAGGGCCCTCGGGGGAGCTGTTTTTT. This rearrangement joins TRBV9 to TRBJ2-2, with 7 nucleotides matching TRBD1. The CDR3 covers 14 residues. V dropped 5 bases and J dropped 8; count of bases not matched to a gene: 9. CDR1 is SGDLS and CDR2 is YYNGEE in the germline V gene.

This clonotype was seen at least ten times. CDR3 sequence (DNA): TGTGCCAGCTCACTTTACAGGGACGGTCAGCCCCAGCATTTT. It codes for CASSLYRDGQPQHF. This sequence joins TRBV18 and TRBJ1-5; tentative D call: TRBD1 (6 bases). This CDR3 spans 14 amino acids. Trimming left V 4 bases short and J 6 bases short, with 13 bases between. The V gene's germline CDR1 is KGHSH and CDR2 LQKENI.